This paragraph covers one T cell receptor (beta chain) sequence. The CDR3 consists of 14 residues. CDR1 and CDR2 from the germline V gene are GTSNPN and SVGIG (reference sequence). With 0 bases removed from V and 3 bases from J, the gap between germline ends came to 11 bases. This entry is derived from a study of blood T cell repertoires in COVID-19. Turning to the study itself: Both acute and convalescent COVID-19 samples were obtained from the United States, Italy and Spain.

As originally analysed: Estimates of nucleated cell counts were drawn from the amplification of reference gene primers. TCRdb's copy holds only in-frame clones and misses some; the assay was immunoSEQ multiplex PCR. V, J and clone size are those of that table, while D and trimming were read from the DNA. The sample yields 200,000 to 250,000 clones, 70% to 90% seen once. This chain links TRBV30 with TRBJ1-1; possibly TRBD1 for D (5 bases). Sequencing used peripheral blood. The clonotype was recovered from a woman between 40 and 55 years old who had recovered from COVID-19. CDR3 loop: CAWSVGGAHTEAFF. In DNA form, the CDR3 reads TGTGCCTGGAGTGTAGGAGGGGCGCACACTGAAGCTTTCTTT. Full variable domain (outside the CDR3, taken from reference TRBV30 and TRBJ1-1): SQTIHQWPATLVQPVGSPLSLECTVEGTSNPNLYWYRQAAGRGLQLLFYSVGIGQISSEVPQNLSASRPQDRQFILSSKKLLLSDSGFYLCAWSVGGAHTEAFFGQGTRLTVV.